The clone carrying this TCR beta chain turned up a few times. The source of the sample is a study of CD8+ T cells in alopecia areata. The investigators collected lesional scalp punch biopsies and peripheral blood from alopecia areata patients. Extracted from the samples, RNA was reverse transcribed into cDNA to serve as the sequencing template. Sequencing was performed with immunoSEQ multiplex PCR; in TCRdb, only in-frame clones are kept and a portion is missing. The sample has more than 95,000 clones, 35% to 40% seen once. This receptor was obtained from a human donor with alopecia areata. Input material: CD4+ T cells sorted from blood.

CDR3 residues: CSALKGTDTQYF. The CDR3 bases are TGCAGCGCCTTAAAGGGTACAGATACGCAGTATTTT. The chain recombines TRBV29-1 with TRBJ2-3; D gene uncertain. CDR3 length equals 12 residues. Germline CDR1 and CDR2: SQVTM and ANQGSEA. V dropped 7 bases and J dropped 3 bases, with 11 bases sitting between them.